The sequence of this TCR beta chain was determined in a study of spatial heterogeneity in lung cancer. On the study more broadly: Sequences of the beta chain were consistently detected in greater numbers than alpha-chain sequences.

This clonotype was seen at least ten times. Its antigen is unidentified. Regarding time point: sample taken at primary tumor resection. The approximately 72 donors had untreated early-stage non-small cell lung cancer. Sequencing was performed on whole RNA extracted from tumor and nontumor lung tissue, or from frozen PBMC, and the material was left unsorted. TCRdb passed the 5' RACE reads through MiXCR, listing each CDR3 protein once. The table shows 50,000 to 75,000 distinct CDR3 sequences, with approximately 6% occurring only once. Regarding the study as a whole: Tumor TCRs that were ubiquitous and expanded showed up in blood more at resection than follow-up.

This receptor was taken from a female donor with early-stage non-small cell lung cancer. The specimen was PBMCs, collected at surgery.

The CDR3 is CASSSLSRRDGTEAFF. CDR3 nucleotide sequence: TGCGCCAGCAGCTCTTTGTCGCGGAGGGACGGCACTGAAGCTTTCTTT. The rearrangement links TRBV5-1 to TRBJ1-1; D possibly corresponds to TRBD1 (5 bases). The CDR3 sequence is 16 residues long. The germline V and J ends were trimmed by 3 bases and 4 bases, with 19 bases remaining between them. The V gene's germline CDR1 is SGHRS and CDR2 YFSETQ. The variable domain in full, completed from reference TRBV5-1 and TRBJ1-1, reads KAGVTQTPRYLIKTRGQQVTLSCSPISGHRSVSWYQQTPGQGLQFLFEYFSETQRNKGNFPGRFSGRQFSNSRSEMNVSTLELGDSALYLCASSSLSRRDGTEAFFGQGTRLTVV.